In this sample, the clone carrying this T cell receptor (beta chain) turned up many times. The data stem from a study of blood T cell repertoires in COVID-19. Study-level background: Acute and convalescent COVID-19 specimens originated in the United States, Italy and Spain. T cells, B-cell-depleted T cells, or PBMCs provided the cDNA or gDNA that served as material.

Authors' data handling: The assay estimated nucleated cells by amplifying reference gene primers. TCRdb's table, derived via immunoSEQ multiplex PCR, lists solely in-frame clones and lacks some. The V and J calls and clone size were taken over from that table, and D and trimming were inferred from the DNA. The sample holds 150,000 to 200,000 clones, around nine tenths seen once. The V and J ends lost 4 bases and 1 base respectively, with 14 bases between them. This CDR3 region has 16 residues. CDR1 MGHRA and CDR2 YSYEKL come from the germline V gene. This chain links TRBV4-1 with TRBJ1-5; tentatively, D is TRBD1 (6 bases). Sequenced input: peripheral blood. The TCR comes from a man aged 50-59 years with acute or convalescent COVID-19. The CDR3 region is CASSRGTGLSNQPQHF. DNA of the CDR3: TGCGCCAGCAGCCGCGGAACAGGGTTGAGCAATCAGCCCCAGCATTTT.